Below, one TCR beta chain is given with its context. Its cognate antigen is unknown. The CDR3 length is 15 residues. V shed 4 bases and J 5 bases; nucleotides not matched to a gene: 10. The germline V gene has CDR1 SEHNR and CDR2 FQNEAQ (reference sequence). Sequenced by immunoSEQ multiplex PCR; TCRdb stores in-frame clones only, minus some. The table includes about 120,000 clones, about 92% detected once. These data are taken from a study of cytomegalovirus exposure and HLA in healthy donors. Broader study findings: Listed as cytomegalovirus-associated were approximately 160 TCR beta chains. First-cohort TCR clusters were later found to tend to co-occur in the roughly 130 validation repertoires. Rarity marked most TCR sequences, yet some public TCRs occurred in many donors.

The source of this sequence is a woman aged 18-29 years in good health and CMV-seronegative. The sequenced sample was PBMCs. V is TRBV7-9 and J is TRBJ2-5; 7 bases line up with TRBD1. The CDR3 DNA sequence: TGTGCCAGCAGCTCATCTCTAGGGGGCCGCGAGACCCAGTACTTC. The encoded protein is CASSSSLGGRETQYF.